Below are 29 T cell receptor beta chains sequenced from a single sample in a study of T cell responses to AZD1222 COVID-19 vaccine. Data came from immunoSEQ multiplex PCR; TCRdb stores just in-frame clones and leaves some out. The sample lists 95,000 to 150,000 clones, approximately 90% seen once, with less than 4% in the top ten. The material was peripheral blood, obtained on day 0 of AZD1222 vaccination. The source of these receptors is an adult in good health.

The chain has TRBV10-2 and TRBJ1-2; D may be TRBD1 (6 bases). Between the trimmed V and J ends, which lost 5 bases and 0 bases, there was a span of 10 bases. CDR1 is WSHSY, CDR2 SAAADI, per germline. The CDR3 extends over 14 amino acids. Here the CDR3 reads CASSWDKANYGYTF. CDR3 sequence (DNA): TGCGCCAGCAGTTGGGACAAAGCTAACTATGGCTACACCTTC.

This chain uses TRBV5-1 with TRBJ2-2; unclear D gene. V was trimmed by 0 bases and J by 6 bases, leaving 6 bases between them. Germline CDR1 is SGHRS and CDR2 is YFSETQ. The CDR3 has 13 residues. The CDR3 DNA reads TGCGCCAGCAGCTTGGAAGGCCCCGGGGAGCTGTTTTTT. Translated: CASSLEGPGELFF.

The chain has TRBV10-1 and TRBJ2-2; D may be TRBD1 or TRBD2 (5 bases each). Trimming pared 6 bases from V and 0 bases from J, leaving 8 bases between. The germline gives CDR1 WNHNN, CDR2 SYGVQD (reference sequence). The CDR3 is 14 amino acids. The CDR3 is CASRLGANTGELFF. The CDR3 nucleotides read TGCGCCAGCAGGCTGGGGGCGAACACCGGGGAGCTGTTTTTT.

The V gene is TRBV6-1, the J gene TRBJ1-2; unclear D gene. This CDR3 contains 13 residues. Per the germline V gene, CDR1 is MNHNS and CDR2 is SASEGT. Trimming took off 1 base at V and 3 bases at J, with 6 bases between the two ends. In DNA, the CDR3 is TGTGCCAGCAGTGAAGAGCAGGACTATGGCTACACCTTC. It encodes CASSEEQDYGYTF.

The gene calls are TRBV4-1 and TRBJ2-1; D tentatively reads TRBD1 or TRBD2 (6 bases each). The length of the CDR3 is 16 residues. V lost 0 bases and J 2 bases, leaving 11 bases between the germline ends. Germline CDR1 and CDR2: MGHRA and YSYEKL. CDR3 nucleotides: TGCGCCAGCAGCCAAGATCCGGGGGCGACCTACAATGAGCAGTTCTTC. This codes for CASSQDPGATYNEQFF.

This chain links TRBV6-5 with TRBJ2-1; no clear D gene. The CDR3 is 13 amino acids. Germline V lookup: CDR1 MNHEY, CDR2 SVGAGI. The V and J ends lost 7 bases and 0 bases respectively, with 7 bases between them. CDR3 region: CASNPSSYNEQFF. CDR3 coding DNA: TGTGCCAGCAACCCCAGCTCCTACAATGAGCAGTTCTTC.

The CDR3 loop is CSVEPAGSHGYTF. In DNA form, the CDR3 reads TGCAGCGTTGAACCGGCAGGGTCCCATGGCTACACCTTC. The V and J genes are TRBV29-1 and TRBJ1-2; a possible D gene is TRBD1 (5 bases). V dropped 2 bases and J dropped 6 bases, with 13 bases sitting between them. The CDR3 consists of 13 residues. Germline values: CDR1 SQVTM, CDR2 ANQGSEA.

The count of this clone is one. V is TRBV7-2 and J is TRBJ1-2, with 7 bases that match TRBD1. The junction had 8 bases not matched to a gene; V was cut back by 5 bases and J by 8 bases. Germline V gives CDR1 SGHTA, CDR2 FQGNSA. CDR3 length equals 13 residues. The CDR3 sequence is CASSPDRVQGYTF. CDR3 coding DNA: TGTGCCAGCAGCCCCGACAGGGTTCAAGGCTACACCTTC. Combining the CDR3 with reference TRBV7-2 and TRBJ1-2 gives the whole variable domain GAGVSQSPSNKVTEKGKDVELRCDPISGHTALYWYRQSLGQGLEFLIYFQGNSAPDKSGLPSDRFSAERTGGSVSTLTIQRTQQEDSAVYLCASSPDRVQGYTFGSGTRLTVV.

The V call is TRBV4-3, the J call TRBJ2-7; D possibly matches TRBD1 or TRBD2 (5 bases each). Trimming removed 0 bases at V and 6 bases at J, with 9 bases between. The length of the CDR3 is 13 residues. Looked up from germline, CDR1 is LGHNA and CDR2 is YSLEER. The CDR3 protein is CASSQDPGTEQYF. CDR3 in DNA: TGCGCCAGCAGCCAAGACCCAGGGACCGAGCAGTACTTC.

The gene calls are TRBV7-9 and TRBJ2-7, with a tentative D call TRBD2 (5 bases). The CDR3 covers 12 residues. V lost 6 bases and J 9 bases, leaving 15 bases between the germline ends. Looked up from germline, CDR1 is SEHNR and CDR2 is FQNEAQ (reference sequence). This CDR3 is CASSPGERVQYF. The CDR3 coding sequence is TGTGCCAGCAGTCCCGGGGAGAGGGTGCAGTACTTC.

The chain couples TRBV7-2 to TRBJ2-1, with 12 bases fitting TRBD2. CDR1 and CDR2 from the germline V gene are SGHTA and FQGNSA. The junction had 2 bases not matched to a gene; V was cut back by 4 bases and J by 4 bases. This CDR3 is built from 15 residues. CDR3 coding DNA: TGTGCCAGCAGCTCTAGCGGGGGGGGTTACAATGAGCAGTTCTTC. Its translation: CASSSSGGGYNEQFF.

Comment on this clone: The junction differs from germline at one of its ends, possibly a read error. The CDR3: CASSRQGKELF. Here the CDR3 DNA reads TGTGCCAGCAGCCGACAGGGTAAGGAGCTCTTC. V is TRBV6-2 or TRBV6-3 and J is TRBJ2-1, with TRBD1 matching over 7 bases. CDR1 is MNHEY and CDR2 is SVGEGT in the germline V gene. The CDR3 is made up of 11 amino acids.

This clone has only a few counts. The rearrangement uses TRBV6-4 and TRBJ1-1, with no clear D. V lost 0 bases to trimming and J lost 5 bases, with 10 bases between them. The CDR3 is 14 amino acids. CDR1 MRHNA and CDR2 SNTAGT come from the germline V gene. The CDR3 nucleotides read TGTGCCAGCAGTGACTCAGCCGACCGTACTGAAGCTTTCTTT. Translation: CASSDSADRTEAFF.

The CDR3 here is CSVGQGGYGYTF. The CDR3 region has the DNA TGCAGCGTAGGACAGGGCGGCTATGGCTACACCTTC. V and J are TRBV29-1 and TRBJ1-2, with TRBD1 identical over 8 bases. This CDR3 is built from 12 residues. The ends lost 6 bases at V and 4 bases at J; junction bases unmatched: 4. Germline lookup yields CDR1 SQVTM and CDR2 ANQGSEA.

V is TRBV4-3 and J is TRBJ1-4; D perhaps matches TRBD1 (5 bases). V lost 1 base and J lost 0, with 15 bases in between. Germline loops: CDR1 LGHNA, CDR2 YSLEER. CDR3 length: 18 residues. The CDR3 sequence is CASSQGGQGIPTNEKLFF. The CDR3 DNA follows: TGCGCCAGCAGCCAAGGTGGGCAGGGAATACCAACTAATGAAAAACTGTTTTTT.

This clone has only a few counts. Other DNA sequences within the sample encode an identical CDR3. This rearrangement joins TRBV12-3 or TRBV12-4 to TRBJ1-1; a possible D gene is TRBD1 (6 bases). Trimming cost V 5 bases and J 1 base, with 8 bases left between them. The CDR3 runs 13 residues. CDR3 nucleotides: TGTGCCAGCAGTCTGACAGGGAACACTGAAGCTTTCTTT. Protein: CASSLTGNTEAFF.

This chain links TRBV7-8 with TRBJ1-1, with D unresolved. Looked up from germline, CDR1 is SGHVS and CDR2 is FQNEAQ. Trimming left V 1 base short and J 6 bases short, with 9 bases between. CDR3 size: 13 residues. This CDR3 is CASSLGGYSEAFF. The CDR3 nucleotides are TGTGCCAGCAGCTTAGGCGGTTATTCTGAAGCTTTCTTT.

The chain combines TRBV27 with TRBJ1-5, with D unclear. Germline V gives CDR1 MNHEY, CDR2 SMNVEV (reference sequence). The ends were cut back, 3 bases at V and 1 base at J, with 10 bases in the middle. CDR3 length: 15 residues. DNA for the CDR3: TGTGCCAGCAGTTTGAGGGCAGTGAGCAATCAGCCCCAGCATTTT. Translation: CASSLRAVSNQPQHF.

A word on this clone: The sample carries other DNA sequences with the same CDR3. The CDR3 here is CASSLGDYGYTF. CDR3 nucleotides: TGTGCCAGCAGCTTAGGTGACTATGGCTACACCTTC. The chain links TRBV11-2 to TRBJ1-2, with no clear D. Germline CDR1 reads SGHAT; CDR2 reads FQNNGV. V lost 1 base and J 3 bases, leaving 3 bases between the germline ends. The CDR3 is 12 amino acids.

V gene TRBV23-1 combines with J gene TRBJ2-3; D gene ambiguous. TRBV23-1 is noted as an ORF with a role that remains uncertain. Trimming removed 0 bases from V and 0 bases from J, with 13 bases in between. The CDR3 runs 17 residues. DNA for the CDR3: TGCGCCAGCAGTCAATCGGACCGACGGATTAGCACAGATACGCAGTATTTT. As protein: CASSQSDRRISTDTQYF.

V usage is TRBV28 and J usage is TRBJ1-2, with 10 nucleotides matching TRBD1. The CDR3 loop spans 14 amino acids. Germline V lookup: CDR1 MDHEN, CDR2 SYDVKM. J gave up 5 bases and V 4 bases, and 4 bases lay outside the gene matches. The CDR3 here is CASSSGTGVYGYTF. The DNA for the CDR3 is TGTGCCAGCAGTTCCGGGACAGGGGTGTATGGCTACACCTTC.

The gene calls are TRBV9 and TRBJ2-2; D is unresolved. The CDR3 is made up of 19 amino acids. Germline values: CDR1 SGDLS, CDR2 YYNGEE. V was clipped by 1 base and J by 1 base, with 20 bases between them. CDR3 loop: CASSVKRSYVTMNTGELFF. In DNA form, the CDR3 reads TGTGCCAGCAGCGTAAAGCGCTCATACGTAACTATGAACACCGGGGAGCTGTTTTTT.

The V gene is TRBV19, the J gene TRBJ2-3, with unresolved D. The germline V gene has CDR1 LNHDA and CDR2 SQIVND (reference sequence). The CDR3 has 15 amino acids. V lost 2 bases to trimming and J lost 2 bases, with 11 bases between them. CDR3 DNA: TGTGCCAGTAGTATATTAGCTACTGTCACAGATACGCAGTATTTT. Translating gives CASSILATVTDTQYF.

The chain couples TRBV5-1 to TRBJ1-2; 7 nucleotides line up with TRBD1. The CDR3 sequence is 15 residues long. Per germline, CDR1 SGHRS and CDR2 YFSETQ. After removal of 4 bases from V and 2 bases from J, the junction contained 8 bases not matched to a gene. CDR3 nucleotides: TGCGCCAGCAGCCTACAGACAGGGCCCAACTATGGCTACACCTTC. This sequence encodes CASSLQTGPNYGYTF.

The rearrangement joins TRBV7-2 to TRBJ2-7; maybe TRBD1 (6 bases). CDR1 is SGHTA and CDR2 is FQGNSA in the germline V gene. This CDR3 region has 12 residues. V was trimmed by 5 bases and J by 4 bases, leaving 9 bases between them. The CDR3 sequence is CASSPGQYEQYF. CDR3 bases: TGTGCCAGCAGCCCCGGACAGTACGAGCAGTACTTC.

The rearrangement links TRBV6-1 to TRBJ1-2; 9 bases match TRBD1. The length of the CDR3 is 15 residues. The trim removed 3 bases at V and 4 bases at J, leaving 6 bases unmatched. The germline V gene encodes CDR1 MNHNS and CDR2 SASEGT. CDR3 sequence: CASSETQGAGYGYTF. For the CDR3, the DNA is TGTGCCAGCAGTGAGACACAGGGGGCGGGCTATGGCTACACCTTC.

The chain combines TRBV19 with TRBJ2-5; 7 bases line up with TRBD1. This CDR3 comprises 16 residues. J lost 1 base, V lost 8 bases, and 13 bases had no gene match. The germline V gene has CDR1 LNHDA and CDR2 SQIVND (reference sequence). This CDR3 reads CASCQTGTEAQETQYF. The CDR3, as DNA: TGTGCCAGTTGCCAAACCGGGACAGAAGCCCAAGAGACCCAGTACTTC.

The V gene is TRBV5-1, the J gene TRBJ2-5, with a possible D match to TRBD1 (6 bases). From germline, CDR1 is SGHRS and CDR2 YFSETQ. The V and J ends lost 2 bases and 5 bases respectively, with 13 bases between them. The CDR3 has 14 residues. CDR3 coding DNA: TGCGCCAGCAGCTTATCACAGGGCGCGGAGACCCAGTACTTC. Amino acids: CASSLSQGAETQYF.

The chain joins TRBV6-1 to TRBJ2-3; unclear D gene. This CDR3 comprises 15 residues. V gave up 3 bases and J gave up 2 bases, with 12 bases separating them. From germline, CDR1 is MNHNS and CDR2 SASEGT. CDR3 protein: CASSESAGNTDTQYF. CDR3 DNA: TGTGCCAGCAGTGAGTCGGCAGGAAACACAGATACGCAGTATTTT.